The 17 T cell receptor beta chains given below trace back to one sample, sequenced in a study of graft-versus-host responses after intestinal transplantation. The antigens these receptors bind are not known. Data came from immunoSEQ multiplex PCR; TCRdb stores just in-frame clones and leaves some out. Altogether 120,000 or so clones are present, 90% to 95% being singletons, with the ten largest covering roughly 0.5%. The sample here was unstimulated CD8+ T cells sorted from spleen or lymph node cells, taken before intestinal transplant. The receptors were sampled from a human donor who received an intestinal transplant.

This CDR3 is CASSWGSNQPQHF. The CDR3 nucleotides are TGTGCCAGCAGTTGGGGGAGCAATCAGCCCCAGCATTTT. The gene calls are TRBV27 and TRBJ1-5; D perhaps matches TRBD1 (5 bases). This CDR3 spans 13 amino acids. Trimming removed 4 bases from V and 1 base from J, with 5 bases in between. Germline CDR1 MNHEY, CDR2 SMNVEV (reference sequence).

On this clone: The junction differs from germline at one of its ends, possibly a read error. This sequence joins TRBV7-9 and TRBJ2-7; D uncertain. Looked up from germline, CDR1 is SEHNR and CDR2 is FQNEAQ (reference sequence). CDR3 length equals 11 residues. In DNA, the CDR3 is TGTGCCAGCAGCCTTTACTACGAGCAGTGCTTC. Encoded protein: CASSLYYEQCF.

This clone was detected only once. Here the CDR3 reads CASSIDPQGASTDTQYF. Here the CDR3 DNA reads TGTGCCAGTAGTATAGATCCGCAGGGGGCATCCACAGATACGCAGTATTTT. V is TRBV19 and J is TRBJ2-3; 8 bases match TRBD1. Per the germline V gene, CDR1 is LNHDA and CDR2 is SQIVND (reference sequence). Germline trimming cut 0 bases from V and 2 bases from J; bases unmatched to any gene: 7. CDR3 length equals 17 residues.

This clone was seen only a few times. The CDR3: CASSSYSGNTIYF. Written as DNA, the CDR3 is TGTGCCAGCAGCTCGTACTCTGGAAACACCATATATTTT. The rearrangement joins TRBV13 to TRBJ1-3, with no clear D. V lost 4 bases and J lost 0, with 4 bases in between. Germline values: CDR1 PRHDT, CDR2 FYEKMQ (reference sequence). The CDR3 has 13 amino acids.

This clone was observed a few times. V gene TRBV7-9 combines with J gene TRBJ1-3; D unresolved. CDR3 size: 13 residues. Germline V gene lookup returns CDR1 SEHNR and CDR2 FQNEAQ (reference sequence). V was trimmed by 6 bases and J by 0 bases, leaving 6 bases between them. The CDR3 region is CASSPASGNTIYF. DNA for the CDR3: TGTGCCAGCAGTCCTGCCTCTGGAAACACCATATATTTT.

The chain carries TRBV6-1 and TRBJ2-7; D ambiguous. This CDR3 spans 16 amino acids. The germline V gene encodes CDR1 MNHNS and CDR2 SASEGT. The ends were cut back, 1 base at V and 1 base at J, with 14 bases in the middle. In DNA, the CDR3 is TGTGCCAGCAGTGAAGGTTCGCTCGGGCCGTCCTACGAGCAGTACTTC. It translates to CASSEGSLGPSYEQYF.

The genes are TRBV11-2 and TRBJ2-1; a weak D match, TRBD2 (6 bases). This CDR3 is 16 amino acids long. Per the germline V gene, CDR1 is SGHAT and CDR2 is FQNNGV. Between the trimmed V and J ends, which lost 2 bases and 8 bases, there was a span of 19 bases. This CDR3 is CASSLTVGEAPYEQFF. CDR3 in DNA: TGTGCCAGCAGCTTAACTGTTGGGGAGGCGCCTTATGAGCAGTTCTTC.

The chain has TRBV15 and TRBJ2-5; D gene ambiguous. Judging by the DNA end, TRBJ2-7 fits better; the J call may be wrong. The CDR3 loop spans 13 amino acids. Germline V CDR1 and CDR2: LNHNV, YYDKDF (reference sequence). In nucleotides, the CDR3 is TGTGCCACCAACAATATGGGAACCTACGAGCAGTACTTC. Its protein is CATNNMGTYEQYF.

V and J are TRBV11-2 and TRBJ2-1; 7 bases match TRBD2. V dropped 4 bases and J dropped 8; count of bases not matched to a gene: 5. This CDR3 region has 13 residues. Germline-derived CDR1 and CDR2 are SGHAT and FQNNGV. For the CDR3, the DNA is TGTGCCAGCAGCTGGGAGACTAGCTATGAGCAGTTCTTC. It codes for CASSWETSYEQFF.

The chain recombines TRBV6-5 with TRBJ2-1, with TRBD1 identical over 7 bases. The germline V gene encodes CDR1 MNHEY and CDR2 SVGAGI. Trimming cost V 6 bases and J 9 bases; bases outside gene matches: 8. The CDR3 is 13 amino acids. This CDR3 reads CASSPDRVGEQFF. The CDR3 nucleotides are TGTGCCAGCAGCCCCGACAGGGTGGGTGAGCAGTTCTTC.

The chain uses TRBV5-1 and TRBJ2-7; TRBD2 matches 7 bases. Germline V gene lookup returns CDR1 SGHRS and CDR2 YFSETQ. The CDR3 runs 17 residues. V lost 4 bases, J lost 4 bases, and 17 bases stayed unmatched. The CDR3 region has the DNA TGCGCCAGCAGCCTCCGGACGGGTGGGAGGGCTATGTACGAGCAGTACTTC. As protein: CASSLRTGGRAMYEQYF. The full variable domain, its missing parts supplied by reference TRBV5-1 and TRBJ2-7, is KAGVTQTPRYLIKTRGQQVTLSCSPISGHRSVSWYQQTPGQGLQFLFEYFSETQRNKGNFPGRFSGRQFSNSRSEMNVSTLELGDSALYLCASSLRTGGRAMYEQYFGPGTRLTVT.

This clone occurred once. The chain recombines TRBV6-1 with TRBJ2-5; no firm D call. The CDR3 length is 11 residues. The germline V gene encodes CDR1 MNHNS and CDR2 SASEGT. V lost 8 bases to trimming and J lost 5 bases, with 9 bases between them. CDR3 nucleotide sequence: TGTGCCAGCTTCAACTGGGAGACCCAGTACTTC. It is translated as CASFNWETQYF.

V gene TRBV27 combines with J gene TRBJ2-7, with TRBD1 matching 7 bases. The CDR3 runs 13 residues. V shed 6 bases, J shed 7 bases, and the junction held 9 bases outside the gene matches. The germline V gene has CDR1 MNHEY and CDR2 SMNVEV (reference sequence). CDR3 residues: CASRETGDWEQYF. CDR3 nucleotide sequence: TGTGCCAGCAGAGAAACAGGGGATTGGGAGCAGTACTTC.

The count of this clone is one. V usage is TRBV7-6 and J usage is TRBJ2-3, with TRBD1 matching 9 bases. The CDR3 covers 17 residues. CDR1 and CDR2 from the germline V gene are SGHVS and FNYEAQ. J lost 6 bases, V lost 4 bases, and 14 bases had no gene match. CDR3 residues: CASSSRSPGQGRDTQYF. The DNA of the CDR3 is TGTGCCAGCAGCTCTAGGAGTCCGGGACAGGGCAGGGATACGCAGTATTTT.

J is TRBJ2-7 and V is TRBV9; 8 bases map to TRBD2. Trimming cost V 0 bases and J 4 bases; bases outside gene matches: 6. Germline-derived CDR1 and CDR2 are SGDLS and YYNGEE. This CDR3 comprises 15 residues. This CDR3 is CASSVDAGGSYEQYF. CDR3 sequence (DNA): TGTGCCAGCAGCGTAGATGCGGGGGGTAGTTACGAGCAGTACTTC.

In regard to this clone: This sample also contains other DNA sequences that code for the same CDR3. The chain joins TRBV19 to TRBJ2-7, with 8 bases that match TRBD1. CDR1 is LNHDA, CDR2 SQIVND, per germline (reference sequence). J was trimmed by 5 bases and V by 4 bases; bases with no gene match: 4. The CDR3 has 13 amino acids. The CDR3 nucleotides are TGTGCCAGTAGTACCAGACAGGGGAACGAGCAGTACTTC. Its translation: CASSTRQGNEQYF.

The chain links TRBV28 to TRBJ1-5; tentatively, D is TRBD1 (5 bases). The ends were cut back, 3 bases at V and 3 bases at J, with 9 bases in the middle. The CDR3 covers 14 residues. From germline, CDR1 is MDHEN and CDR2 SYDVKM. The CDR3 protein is CASSLAGTNQPQHF. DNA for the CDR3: TGTGCCAGCAGTTTGGCAGGGACCAATCAGCCCCAGCATTTT.